The 3 T cell receptor beta chains below were found in one sample sequenced in a study of T cell responses to AZD1222 COVID-19 vaccine. Produced via immunoSEQ multiplex PCR; TCRdb's table is partial and in-frame only. Altogether about 170,000 clones are present, over 90% being singletons, with the ten largest covering roughly 3.9%. This sample comprised peripheral blood, obtained on day 0 of AZD1222 vaccination. All receptors derive from an adult in good health.

CDR3 sequence (DNA): TGCGCCAGCAGCCAAGATCCGCGGGGGGGCCAAGAGACCCAGTACTTC. It is translated as CASSQDPRGGQETQYF. This chain connects TRBV4-1 to TRBJ2-5, with 9 bases lining up with TRBD2. From germline, CDR1 is MGHRA and CDR2 YSYEKL. The CDR3 covers 16 residues. V lost 0 bases to trimming and J lost 1 base; unmatched junction nucleotides: 3.

The chain couples TRBV21-1 to TRBJ1-2. TRBV21-1 is annotated as a pseudogene. There are 13 residues in the CDR3. The CDR3 sequence: CAKRVAPNYGYTF. The CDR3 nucleotides are TGTGCCAAAAGGGTAGCTCCTAACTATGGCTACACCTTC.

The genes are TRBV5-4 and TRBJ1-2; tentatively, D is TRBD1 (5 bases). Trimming left V 0 bases short and J 8 bases short, with 17 bases between. The germline V gene has CDR1 SGHNT and CDR2 YYREEE (reference sequence). This CDR3 contains 15 residues. DNA of the CDR3: TGTGCCAGCAGCTTGGGAACGGGGCTGAGGAGCGGCTACACCTTC. This encodes CASSLGTGLRSGYTF.